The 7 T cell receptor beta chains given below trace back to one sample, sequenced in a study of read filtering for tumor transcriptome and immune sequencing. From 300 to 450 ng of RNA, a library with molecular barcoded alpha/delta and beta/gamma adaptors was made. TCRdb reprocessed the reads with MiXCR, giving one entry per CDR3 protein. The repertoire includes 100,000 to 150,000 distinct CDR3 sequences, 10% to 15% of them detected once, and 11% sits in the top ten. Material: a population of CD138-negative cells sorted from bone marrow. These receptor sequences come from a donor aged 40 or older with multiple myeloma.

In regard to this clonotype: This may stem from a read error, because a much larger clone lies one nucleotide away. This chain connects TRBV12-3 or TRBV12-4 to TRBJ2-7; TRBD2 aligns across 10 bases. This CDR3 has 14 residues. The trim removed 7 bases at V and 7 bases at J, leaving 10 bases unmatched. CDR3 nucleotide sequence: TGTGCCAGCAACACAGCGGGAGGGCCGAAAGAGCAGTACTTC. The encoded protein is CASNTAGGPKEQYF.

The CDR3 coding sequence is TGTGCCAGCACCCTGACAGGGTACGAGCAGTACTTC. The encoded protein is CASTLTGYEQYF. The V and J genes are TRBV2 and TRBJ2-7; 7 bases line up with TRBD1. Germline V gives CDR1 SNHLY, CDR2 FYNNEI. J was trimmed by 4 bases and V by 7 bases; bases with no gene match: 4. The CDR3 spans 12 residues. Variable domain in full (rest from reference TRBV2 and TRBJ2-7): EPEVTQTPSHQVTQMGQEVILRCVPISNHLYFYWYRQILGQKVEFLVSFYNNEISEKSEIFDDQFSVERPDGSNFTLKIRSTKLEDSAMYFCASTLTGYEQYFGPGTRLTVT.

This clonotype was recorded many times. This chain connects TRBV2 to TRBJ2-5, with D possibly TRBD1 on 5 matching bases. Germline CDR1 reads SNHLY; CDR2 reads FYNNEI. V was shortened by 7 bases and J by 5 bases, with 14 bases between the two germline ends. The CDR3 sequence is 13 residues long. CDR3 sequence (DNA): TGTGCCAGCAACGGCAGGGCGGACGAGACCCAGTACTTC. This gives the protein CASNGRADETQYF.

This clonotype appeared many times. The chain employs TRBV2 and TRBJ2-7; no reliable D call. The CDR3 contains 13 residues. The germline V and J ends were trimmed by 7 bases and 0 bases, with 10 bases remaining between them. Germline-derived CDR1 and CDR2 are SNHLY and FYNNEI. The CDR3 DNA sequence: TGTGCCAGCAAAAGGGAAAGCTCCTACGAGCAGTACTTC. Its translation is CASKRESSYEQYF.

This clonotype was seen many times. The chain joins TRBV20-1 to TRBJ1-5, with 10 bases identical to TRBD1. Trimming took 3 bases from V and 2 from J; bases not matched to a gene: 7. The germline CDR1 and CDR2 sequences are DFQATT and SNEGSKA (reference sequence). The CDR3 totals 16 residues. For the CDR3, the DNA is TGCAGTGCTAGTCGGGGACAGGGGAGCGGCAATCAGCCCCAGCATTTT. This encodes CSASRGQGSGNQPQHF.

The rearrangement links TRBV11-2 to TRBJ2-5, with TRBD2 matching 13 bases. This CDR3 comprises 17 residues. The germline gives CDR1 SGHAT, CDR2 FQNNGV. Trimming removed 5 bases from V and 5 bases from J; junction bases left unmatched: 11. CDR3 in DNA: TGTGCCAGCAGCCCCGGACTAGCGGGGGATTCGGCGGAGACCCAGTACTTC. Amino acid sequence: CASSPGLAGDSAETQYF.

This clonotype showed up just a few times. The CDR3 bases are TGTGCCAGCAGTTCGGGAGTAGGGGATACGCAGTATTTT. It specifies CASSSGVGDTQYF. The chain combines TRBV6-5 with TRBJ2-3; maybe TRBD2 (6 bases). The V end was cut by 4 bases, the J end by 6 bases, with 11 bases between. From germline, CDR1 is MNHEY and CDR2 SVGAGI. The CDR3 totals 13 residues.